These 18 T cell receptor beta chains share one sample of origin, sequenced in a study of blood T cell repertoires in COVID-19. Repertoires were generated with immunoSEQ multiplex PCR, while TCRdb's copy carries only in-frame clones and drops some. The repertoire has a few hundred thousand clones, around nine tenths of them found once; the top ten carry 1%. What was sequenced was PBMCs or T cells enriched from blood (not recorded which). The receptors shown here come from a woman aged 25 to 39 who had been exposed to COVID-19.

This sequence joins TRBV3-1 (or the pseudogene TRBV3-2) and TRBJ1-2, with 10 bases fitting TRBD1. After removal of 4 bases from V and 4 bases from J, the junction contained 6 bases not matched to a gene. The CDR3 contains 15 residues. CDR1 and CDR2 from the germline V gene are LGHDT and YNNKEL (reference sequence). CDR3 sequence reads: CASSRRDRGRYGYTF. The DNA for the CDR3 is TGTGCCAGCAGCCGACGGGACAGGGGACGCTATGGCTACACCTTC.

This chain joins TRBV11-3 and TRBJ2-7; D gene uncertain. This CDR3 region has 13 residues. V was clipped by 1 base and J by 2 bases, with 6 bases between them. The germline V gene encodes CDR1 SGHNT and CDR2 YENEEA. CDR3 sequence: CASSLGAAYEQYF. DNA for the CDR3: TGTGCCAGCAGCTTAGGGGCAGCCTACGAGCAGTACTTC.

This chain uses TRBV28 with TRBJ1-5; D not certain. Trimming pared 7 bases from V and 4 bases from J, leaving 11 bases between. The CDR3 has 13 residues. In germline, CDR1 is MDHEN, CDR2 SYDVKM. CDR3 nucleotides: TGTGCCAGCACTTCGGAGGGAAATCAGCCCCAGCATTTT. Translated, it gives CASTSEGNQPQHF.

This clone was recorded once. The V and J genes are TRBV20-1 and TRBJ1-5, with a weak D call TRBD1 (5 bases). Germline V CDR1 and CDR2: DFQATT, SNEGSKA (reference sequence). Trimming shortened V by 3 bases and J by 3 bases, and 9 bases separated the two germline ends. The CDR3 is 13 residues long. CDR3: CSASKDTNQPQHF. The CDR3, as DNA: TGCAGTGCTAGTAAGGACACCAATCAGCCCCAGCATTTT.

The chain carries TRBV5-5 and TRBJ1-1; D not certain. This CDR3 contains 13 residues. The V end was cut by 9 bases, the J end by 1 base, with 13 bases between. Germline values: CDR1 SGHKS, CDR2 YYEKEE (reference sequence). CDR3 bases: TGTGCCACCCAGTGGGCCGCGAACACTGAAGCTTTCTTT. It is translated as CATQWAANTEAFF.

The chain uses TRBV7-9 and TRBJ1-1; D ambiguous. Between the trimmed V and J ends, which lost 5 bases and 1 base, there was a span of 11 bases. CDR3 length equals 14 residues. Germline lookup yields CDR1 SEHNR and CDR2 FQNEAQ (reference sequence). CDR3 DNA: TGTGCCAGCAGCCCCGACGGGTGGAACACTGAAGCTTTCTTT. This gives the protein CASSPDGWNTEAFF.

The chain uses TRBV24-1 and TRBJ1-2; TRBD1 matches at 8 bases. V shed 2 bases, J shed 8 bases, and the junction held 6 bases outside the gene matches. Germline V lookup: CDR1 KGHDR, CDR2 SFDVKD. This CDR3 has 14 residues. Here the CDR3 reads CATSDWDRFEGYTF. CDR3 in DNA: TGTGCCACCAGTGATTGGGACAGGTTTGAGGGCTACACCTTC.

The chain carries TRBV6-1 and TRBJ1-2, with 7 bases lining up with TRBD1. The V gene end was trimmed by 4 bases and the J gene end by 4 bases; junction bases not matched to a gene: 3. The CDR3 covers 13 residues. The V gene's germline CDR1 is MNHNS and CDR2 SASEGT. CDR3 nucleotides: TGTGCCAGCAGTGGCCGGGACAGCTATGGCTACACCTTC. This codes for CASSGRDSYGYTF.

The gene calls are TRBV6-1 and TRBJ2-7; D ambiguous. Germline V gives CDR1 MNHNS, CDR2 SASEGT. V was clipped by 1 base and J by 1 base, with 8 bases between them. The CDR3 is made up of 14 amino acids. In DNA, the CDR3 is TGTGCCAGCAGTGAAGGGGCCGGATCCTACGAGCAGTACTTC. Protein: CASSEGAGSYEQYF.

In DNA form, the CDR3 reads TGCGCCAGCAGTGAGTCAGCCACCTACGAGCAGTACTTC. Its translation: CASSESATYEQYF. The chain carries TRBV10-1 and TRBJ2-7, with no clear D. Trimming left V 0 bases short and J 2 bases short, with 5 bases between. Germline lookup yields CDR1 WNHNN and CDR2 SYGVQD (reference sequence). The CDR3 contains 13 residues.

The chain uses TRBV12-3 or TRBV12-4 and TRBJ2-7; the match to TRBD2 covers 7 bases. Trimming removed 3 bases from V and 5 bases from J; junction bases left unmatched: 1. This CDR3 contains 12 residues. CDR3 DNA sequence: TGTGCCAGCAGTTTGGGGGGGGACGAGCAGTACTTC. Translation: CASSLGGDEQYF.

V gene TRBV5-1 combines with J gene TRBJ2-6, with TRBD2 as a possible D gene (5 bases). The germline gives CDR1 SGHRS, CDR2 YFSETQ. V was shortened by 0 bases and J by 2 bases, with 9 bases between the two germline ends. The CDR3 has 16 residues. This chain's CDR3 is CASSLGRFAGANVLTF. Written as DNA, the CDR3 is TGCGCCAGCAGCTTGGGGAGGTTCGCTGGGGCCAACGTCCTGACTTTC.

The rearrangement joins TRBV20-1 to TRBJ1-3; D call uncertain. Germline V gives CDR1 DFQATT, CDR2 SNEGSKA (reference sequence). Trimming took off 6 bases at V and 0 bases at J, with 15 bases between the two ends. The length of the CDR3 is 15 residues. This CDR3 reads CSASNFGTSGNTIYF. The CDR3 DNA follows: TGCAGTGCAAGTAATTTCGGTACCTCTGGAAACACCATATATTTT.

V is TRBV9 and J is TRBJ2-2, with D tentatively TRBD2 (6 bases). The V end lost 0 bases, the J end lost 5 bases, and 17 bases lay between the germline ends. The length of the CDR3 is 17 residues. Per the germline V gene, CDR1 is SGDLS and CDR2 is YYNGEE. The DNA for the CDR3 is TGTGCCAGCAGCGTAGACCCCCTAGGAGGGAGGACCGGGGAGCTGTTTTTT. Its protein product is CASSVDPLGGRTGELFF.

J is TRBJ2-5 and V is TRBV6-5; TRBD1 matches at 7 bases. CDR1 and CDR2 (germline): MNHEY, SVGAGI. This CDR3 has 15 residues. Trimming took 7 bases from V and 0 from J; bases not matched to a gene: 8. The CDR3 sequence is CASTSTGWYQETQYF. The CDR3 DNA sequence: TGTGCCAGCACCTCGACAGGGTGGTACCAAGAGACCCAGTACTTC.

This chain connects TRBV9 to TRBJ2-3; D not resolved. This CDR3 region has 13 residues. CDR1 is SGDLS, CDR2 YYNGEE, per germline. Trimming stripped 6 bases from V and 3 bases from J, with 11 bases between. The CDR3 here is CASIPSGTDTQYF. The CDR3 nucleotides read TGTGCCAGCATCCCCTCCGGGACAGATACGCAGTATTTT.

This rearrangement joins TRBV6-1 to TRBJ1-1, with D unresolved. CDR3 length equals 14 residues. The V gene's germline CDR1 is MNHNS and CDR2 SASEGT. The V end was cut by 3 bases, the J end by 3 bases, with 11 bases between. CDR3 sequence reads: CASSEKTWYTEAFF. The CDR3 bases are TGTGCCAGCAGTGAGAAGACATGGTACACTGAAGCTTTCTTT.

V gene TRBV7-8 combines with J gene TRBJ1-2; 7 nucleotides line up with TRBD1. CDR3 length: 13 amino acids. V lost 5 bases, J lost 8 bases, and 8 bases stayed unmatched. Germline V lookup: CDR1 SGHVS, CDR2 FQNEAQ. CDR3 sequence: CASSDRVGYGYTF. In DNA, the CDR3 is TGTGCCAGCAGCGACAGGGTCGGCTACGGCTACACCTTC.